This entry describes one T cell receptor (beta chain). Antigen: not known. UMIs that included a 6-nucleotide sample barcode were added by template switching, which took place during cDNA synthesis. TCRdb re-called the 5' RACE reads and gives one entry per CDR3 protein, without DNA. The sample includes approximately 160,000 distinct CDR3 sequences. The data derive from a study of monozygotic twins with inflammatory bowel disease. Study results and limitations: Repertoire similarity matched across concordant and discordant twins, perhaps owing to limited power. Compared with healthy co-twins, IBD patients showed reduced TCRbeta repertoire diversity by inverse Simpson. With others, IBD patients shared fewer clonotypes than healthy twins did, especially with disease activity.

Germline CDR1 and CDR2: DFQATT and SNEGSKA (reference sequence). The CDR3 is 13 amino acids. The sequencing input was blood. The chain has TRBV20-1 and TRBJ2-1. The receptor was derived from a human donor with ulcerative colitis or Crohn's disease, or a healthy co-twin of an affected twin (not recorded which). The CDR3 is CSATQSSYNEQFF.